The 27 T cell receptor beta chains below were found in one sample sequenced in a study of T cell responses to AZD1222 COVID-19 vaccine. Clones were read by immunoSEQ multiplex PCR, and TCRdb kept only the in-frame ones, dropping some. The repertoire holds roughly 86,000 clones, with about 85% as singletons. The specimen comprised peripheral blood, sampled 28 days after the second AZD1222 dose. The receptors were gathered from an adult who received the AZD1222 COVID-19 vaccine.

The V gene is TRBV4-1, the J gene TRBJ2-1; TRBD2 is a possible D gene (6 bases). Trimming removed 1 base at V and 5 bases at J, with 9 bases between. The CDR3 contains 14 residues. From germline, CDR1 is MGHRA and CDR2 YSYEKL. CDR3 sequence (DNA): TGCGCCAGCAGCCAAGGGCTAGCGAACAATGAGCAGTTCTTC. It yields the protein CASSQGLANNEQFF.

J is TRBJ2-7 and V is TRBV7-8; perhaps D is TRBD1 or TRBD2 (5 bases each). This CDR3 comprises 16 residues. Trimming removed 4 bases from V and 4 bases from J, with 20 bases in between. CDR1 is SGHVS and CDR2 is FQNEAQ in the germline V gene. CDR3 nucleotides: TGTGCCAGCAGCTACTACGGTGGGACCCGGGAATACGAGCAGTACTTC. As protein: CASSYYGGTREYEQYF.

This clone was detected once. The genes are TRBV27 and TRBJ1-6; D remains ambiguous. Germline V CDR1 and CDR2: MNHEY, SMNVEV (reference sequence). V was cut by 8 bases and J by 10 bases, with 18 bases left in between. The CDR3 covers 14 residues. CDR3 sequence: CASCNRDLRSPLHF. The DNA of the CDR3 is TGTGCCAGCTGCAACCGGGATTTGCGCTCACCCCTCCACTTT.

The V and J genes are TRBV3-1 (or the pseudogene TRBV3-2) and TRBJ2-7, with D tentatively TRBD1 (5 bases). Germline assignment: CDR1 LGHDT and CDR2 YNNKEL (reference sequence). This CDR3 is built from 16 residues. V lost 4 bases and J lost 3, with 19 bases in between. As DNA, the CDR3 is TGTGCCAGCAGCCGCGCAGGGCCCCGGAGTGACTACGAGCAGTACTTC. Translated, it gives CASSRAGPRSDYEQYF.

This clone was picked up a small number of times. The chain recombines TRBV5-1 with TRBJ1-1, with 10 bases fitting TRBD1. The V segment lost 4 bases and the J segment 7 bases; nucleotides outside the gene matches: 7. There are 14 residues in the CDR3. Germline V CDR1 and CDR2: SGHRS, YFSETQ. As DNA, the CDR3 is TGCGCCAGCAGCGGGACAGGGGCAGGTGGTGAAGCTTTCTTT. Translating gives CASSGTGAGGEAFF.

V usage is TRBV9 and J usage is TRBJ2-3, with D uncertain. The length of the CDR3 is 17 residues. V was clipped by 2 bases and J by 3 bases, with 19 bases between them. Germline V gives CDR1 SGDLS, CDR2 YYNGEE. CDR3 in amino acids: CASSVRLGKDQTDTQYF. CDR3 coding DNA: TGTGCCAGCAGCGTCCGCTTGGGCAAGGACCAAACAGATACGCAGTATTTT.

J is TRBJ2-7 and V is TRBV19; D possibly matches TRBD1 or TRBD2 (5 bases each). With 6 bases removed from V and 1 base from J, the gap between germline ends came to 16 bases. Per the germline V gene, CDR1 is LNHDA and CDR2 is SQIVND (reference sequence). CDR3 length: 15 residues. CDR3 sequence: CASRFSGTPSYEQYF. In DNA form, the CDR3 reads TGTGCCAGTAGATTCTCCGGGACGCCTTCCTACGAGCAGTACTTC.

The V call is TRBV7-3, the J call TRBJ2-5; D call uncertain. V was clipped by 0 bases and J by 2 bases, with 4 bases between them. Germline V gives CDR1 SGHTA, CDR2 FQGTGA. The CDR3 has 13 residues. In nucleotides, the CDR3 is TGTGCCAGCAGCTTAACGAGGCAAGAGACCCAGTACTTC. Its protein is CASSLTRQETQYF.

The chain carries TRBV7-2 and TRBJ2-2, with D possibly TRBD2 on 6 matching bases. Germline assignment: CDR1 SGHTA and CDR2 FQGNSA. CDR3 length: 17 amino acids. V was cut by 2 bases and J by 1 base, with 14 bases left in between. CDR3 region: CASSLKSSGLNTGELFF. For the CDR3, the DNA is TGTGCCAGCAGCTTAAAATCCAGCGGGTTGAACACCGGGGAGCTGTTTTTT.

The rearrangement joins TRBV7-2 to TRBJ2-5; 11 nucleotides align to TRBD2. J gave up 5 bases and V 2 bases, and 7 bases lay outside the gene matches. Germline V CDR1 and CDR2: SGHTA, FQGNSA. The CDR3 has 16 amino acids. Here the CDR3 DNA reads TGTGCCAGCAGCTTATATATAGCGGGAGGGCCCGAGACCCAGTACTTC. The encoded protein is CASSLYIAGGPETQYF.

The V call is TRBV18, the J call TRBJ1-2; the D is unclear. This CDR3 has 14 residues. Germline V gives CDR1 KGHSH, CDR2 LQKENI. Trimming pared 1 base from V and 7 bases from J, leaving 13 bases between. CDR3 coding DNA: TGTGCCAGCTCACCACGAAACTTGGAGGGTGGCTACACCTTC. Protein: CASSPRNLEGGYTF.

The chain combines TRBV14 with TRBJ1-2; possibly TRBD1 for D (6 bases). Trimming shortened V by 4 bases and J by 5 bases, and 14 bases separated the two germline ends. Germline values: CDR1 SGHDN, CDR2 FVKESK. This CDR3 is 14 amino acids long. The CDR3 here is CASSPGQNLYGYTF. The CDR3 DNA is TGTGCCAGCAGCCCCGGACAGAACCTTTATGGCTACACCTTC.

The chain has TRBV7-8 and TRBJ1-6, with D tentatively TRBD1 (5 bases). This CDR3 comprises 15 residues. V gave up 4 bases and J gave up 14 bases, with 21 bases separating them. Germline V gene data show CDR1 as SGHVS and CDR2 as FQNEAQ. CDR3 sequence reads: CASSYGGGAGKALHF. CDR3 DNA sequence: TGTGCCAGCAGCTACGGGGGAGGGGCGGGGAAAGCCCTCCACTTT.

This chain uses TRBV27 with TRBJ2-2; maybe TRBD2 (6 bases). The CDR3 totals 12 residues. Trimming took off 7 bases at V and 5 bases at J, with 8 bases between the two ends. Germline V gene data show CDR1 as MNHEY and CDR2 as SMNVEV (reference sequence). CDR3 region: CASTRGTGELFF. The CDR3 DNA is TGTGCCAGCACTCGGGGGACCGGGGAGCTGTTTTTT.

The genes are TRBV7-8 and TRBJ2-7; unclear D gene. The CDR3 covers 16 residues. Per the germline V gene, CDR1 is SGHVS and CDR2 is FQNEAQ. V dropped 4 bases and J dropped 0 bases, with 16 bases sitting between them. This CDR3 is CASSSPGGRPSYEQYF. CDR3 in DNA: TGTGCCAGCAGCTCCCCAGGTGGAAGGCCCTCCTACGAGCAGTACTTC.

V gene TRBV5-1 combines with J gene TRBJ2-7, with D uncertain. Trimming shortened V by 0 bases and J by 3 bases, and 10 bases separated the two germline ends. CDR1 and CDR2 from the germline V gene are SGHRS and YFSETQ. The CDR3 sequence is 14 residues long. In DNA form, the CDR3 reads TGCGCCAGCAGCTTGGTCACAGATAGCTACGAGCAGTACTTC. This gives the protein CASSLVTDSYEQYF.

V usage is TRBV19 and J usage is TRBJ1-1; no clear D. The germline CDR1 and CDR2 sequences are LNHDA and SQIVND (reference sequence). CDR3 size: 13 residues. V was trimmed by 5 bases and J by 2 bases, leaving 9 bases between them. The CDR3 spells CASSLTDNTEAFF. The CDR3 nucleotides read TGTGCCAGTAGTCTGACTGATAACACTGAAGCTTTCTTT. Variable domain in full (rest from reference TRBV19 and TRBJ1-1): DGGITQSPKYLFRKEGQNVTLSCEQNLNHDAMYWYRQDPGQGLRLIYYSQIVNDFQKGDIAEGYSVSREKKESFPLTVTSAQKNPTAFYLCASSLTDNTEAFFGQGTRLTVV.

The genes are TRBV5-1 and TRBJ1-2, with 8 nucleotides matching TRBD1. The germline V gene has CDR1 SGHRS and CDR2 YFSETQ. Trimming at V came to 5 bases and at J to 8 bases, leaving 8 bases not matched to a gene. The CDR3 has 13 amino acids. The CDR3 here is CASREGQVQGYTF. In DNA form, the CDR3 reads TGCGCCAGCAGGGAGGGACAGGTCCAGGGCTACACCTTC.

The rearrangement joins TRBV9 to TRBJ2-2, with D possibly TRBD2 on 5 matching bases. The CDR3 runs to 13 residues. Germline V lookup: CDR1 SGDLS, CDR2 YYNGEE. V lost 0 bases and J 7 bases, leaving 7 bases between the germline ends. The CDR3 sequence: CASSVGGYGELFF. In DNA form, the CDR3 reads TGTGCCAGCAGCGTAGGAGGGTACGGGGAGCTGTTTTTT.

The chain combines TRBV6-2 or TRBV6-3 with TRBJ1-1; D is unresolved. The ends were cut back, 3 bases at V and 7 bases at J, with 27 bases in the middle. CDR1 is MNHEY, CDR2 SVGEGT, per germline. This CDR3 region has 18 residues. The CDR3: CASSYLTTHRSATVEAFF. The CDR3 nucleotides read TGTGCCAGCAGTTATTTAACCACGCACCGCTCCGCGACGGTTGAAGCTTTCTTT.

The V call is TRBV6-1, the J call TRBJ1-1; the match to TRBD1 covers 8 bases. The CDR3 sequence is 15 residues long. V was clipped by 1 base and J by 0 bases; unmatched bases: 1. CDR1 is MNHNS and CDR2 is SASEGT in the germline V gene. The CDR3 sequence is CASSEGTGMNTEAFF. For the CDR3, the DNA is TGTGCCAGCAGTGAAGGGACAGGGATGAACACTGAAGCTTTCTTT.

This sequence joins TRBV6-2 or TRBV6-3 and TRBJ2-3, with 9 bases identical to TRBD2. V lost 2 bases to trimming and J lost 1 base; unmatched junction nucleotides: 4. Germline V gene sequence: CDR1 MNHEY, CDR2 SVGEGT. This CDR3 spans 16 amino acids. The CDR3 nucleotides read TGTGCCAGCAGTTACCCCCAGCGGGAGGGCACAGATACGCAGTATTTT. Protein product: CASSYPQREGTDTQYF.

The rearrangement links TRBV7-8 to TRBJ2-1; D could derive from TRBD1 or TRBD2 (6 bases each). Germline V CDR1 and CDR2: SGHVS, FQNEAQ. The CDR3 has 16 amino acids. The V end was cut by 3 bases, the J end by 6 bases, with 18 bases between. CDR3 residues: CASSFSGAQSPNEQFF. The DNA for the CDR3 is TGTGCCAGCAGCTTCTCGGGGGCCCAATCCCCCAATGAGCAGTTCTTC.

V and J are TRBV7-8 and TRBJ2-1; D not resolved. Germline V CDR1 and CDR2: SGHVS, FQNEAQ. The CDR3 loop spans 14 amino acids. V lost 2 bases to trimming and J lost 12 bases, with 17 bases between them. In DNA, the CDR3 is TGTGCCAGCAGCTTACTCGCCTCAGACCTTGGGCAGTTCTTC. Translated: CASSLLASDLGQFF.

To note about this clone: The junction and the germline gene differ at one end; a read error may be behind it. CDR3 protein: CSTSSPGQPFLEQYF. The CDR3, as DNA: TGCAGTACTAGTAGCCCGGGACAGCCTTTTTTGGAGCAGTACTTC. The chain combines TRBV20-1 with TRBJ2-7; 7 bases fit TRBD1. The CDR3 runs 15 residues. The V gene's germline CDR1 is DFQATT and CDR2 SNEGSKA (reference sequence).

The chain carries TRBV10-1 and TRBJ2-7; D unresolved. The CDR3 length is 13 residues. V lost 0 bases to trimming and J lost 5 bases, with 8 bases between them. Per the germline V gene, CDR1 is WNHNN and CDR2 is SYGVQD (reference sequence). Here the CDR3 DNA reads TGCGCCAGCAGTGAGTCCGGAAGGGACGAGCAGTACTTC. Protein sequence: CASSESGRDEQYF.

The rearrangement joins TRBV2 to TRBJ2-7; D tentatively reads TRBD1 or TRBD2 (6 bases each). The CDR3 runs 13 residues. Deletions cut 2 bases from V and 6 bases from J, with 11 bases between. CDR1 and CDR2 (germline): SNHLY, FYNNEI. The CDR3 nucleotides are TGTGCCAGCAGTGAAATAGAGGGGGGCGAGCAGTACTTC. This encodes CASSEIEGGEQYF.